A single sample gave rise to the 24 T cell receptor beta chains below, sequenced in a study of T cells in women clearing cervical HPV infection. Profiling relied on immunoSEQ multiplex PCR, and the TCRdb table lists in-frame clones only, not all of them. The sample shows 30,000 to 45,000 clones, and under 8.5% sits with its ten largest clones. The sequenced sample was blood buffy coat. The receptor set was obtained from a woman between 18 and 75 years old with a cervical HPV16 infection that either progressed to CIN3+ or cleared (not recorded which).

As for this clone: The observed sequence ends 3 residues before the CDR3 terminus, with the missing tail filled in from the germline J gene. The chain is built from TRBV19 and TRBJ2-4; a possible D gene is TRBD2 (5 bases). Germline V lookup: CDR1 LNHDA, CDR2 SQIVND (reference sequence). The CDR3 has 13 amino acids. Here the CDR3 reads CASSEGRSYGQYF. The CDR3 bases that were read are TGTGCCAGTAGCGAGGGTAGATCCTATGGT. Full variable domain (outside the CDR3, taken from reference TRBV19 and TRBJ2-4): DGGITQSPKYLFRKEGQNVTLSCEQNLNHDAMYWYRQDPGQGLRLIYYSQIVNDFQKGDIAEGYSVSREKKESFPLTVTSAQKNPTAFYLCASSEGRSYGQYFGAGTRLSVL.

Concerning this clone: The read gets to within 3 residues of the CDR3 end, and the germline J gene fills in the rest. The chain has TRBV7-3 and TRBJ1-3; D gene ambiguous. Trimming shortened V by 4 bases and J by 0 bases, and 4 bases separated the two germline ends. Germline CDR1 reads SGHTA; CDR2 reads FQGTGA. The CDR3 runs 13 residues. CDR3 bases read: TGTGCCAGCAGCTCGTCCTCTGGAAACACC. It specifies CASSSSSGNT. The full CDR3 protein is CASSSSSGNTIYF. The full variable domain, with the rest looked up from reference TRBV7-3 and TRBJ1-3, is GAGVSQTPSNKVTEKGKYVELRCDPISGHTALYWYRQSLGQGPEFLIYFQGTGAADDSGLPNDRFFAVRPEGSVSTLKIQRTERGDSAVYLCASSSSSGNTIYFGEGSWLTVV.

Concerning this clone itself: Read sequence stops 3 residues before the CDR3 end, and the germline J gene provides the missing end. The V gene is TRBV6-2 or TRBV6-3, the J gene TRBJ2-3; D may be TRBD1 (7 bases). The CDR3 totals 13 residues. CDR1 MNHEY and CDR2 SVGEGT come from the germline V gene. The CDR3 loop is CASSGGSNQPQYF. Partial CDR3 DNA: TGTGCCAGCTCAGGGGGGAGCAATCAGCCG.

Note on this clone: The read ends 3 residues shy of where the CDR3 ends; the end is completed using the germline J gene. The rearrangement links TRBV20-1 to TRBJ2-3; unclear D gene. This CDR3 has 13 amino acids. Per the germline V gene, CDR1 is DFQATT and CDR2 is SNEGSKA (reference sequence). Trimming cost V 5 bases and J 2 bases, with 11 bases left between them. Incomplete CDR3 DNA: TGCAGTGCTGGGCTTGATACCACAGATACG. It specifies CSAGLDTTDT. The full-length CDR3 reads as CSAGLDTTDTQYF.

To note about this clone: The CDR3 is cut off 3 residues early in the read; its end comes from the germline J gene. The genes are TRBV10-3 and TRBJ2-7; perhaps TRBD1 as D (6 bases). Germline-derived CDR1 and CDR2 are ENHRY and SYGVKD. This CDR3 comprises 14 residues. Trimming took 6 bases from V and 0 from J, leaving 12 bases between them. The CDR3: CAIRQGSSSYEQYF. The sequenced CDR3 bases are TGTGCCATCAGACAGGGATCGAGCTCCTACGAG.

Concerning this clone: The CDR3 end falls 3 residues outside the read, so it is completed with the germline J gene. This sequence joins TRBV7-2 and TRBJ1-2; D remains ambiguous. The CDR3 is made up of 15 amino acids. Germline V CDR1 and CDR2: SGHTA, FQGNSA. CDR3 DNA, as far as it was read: TGTGCCAGCAGCTTAGCAGGCGGCTCCTACAATGAC. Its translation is CASSLAGGSYND. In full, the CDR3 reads CASSLAGGSYNDYTF.

CDR3 amino acids: CASSTAPGALLSLDQYF. The part of the CDR3 DNA that was read is TGTGCCAGTAGTACCGCTCCAGGGGCCCTTTTGAGTTTGGAT. The chain carries TRBV19 and TRBJ2-4, with D tentatively TRBD1 (6 bases). Coverage ceases 3 residues before the CDR3 finishes, and the germline J gene fills in the end. Per germline, CDR1 LNHDA and CDR2 SQIVND (reference sequence). The CDR3 runs to 17 residues.

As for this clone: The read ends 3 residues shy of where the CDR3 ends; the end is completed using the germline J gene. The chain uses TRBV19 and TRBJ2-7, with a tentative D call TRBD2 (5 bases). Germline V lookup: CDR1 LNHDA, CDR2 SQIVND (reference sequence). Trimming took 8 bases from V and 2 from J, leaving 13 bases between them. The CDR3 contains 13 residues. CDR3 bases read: TGTGCCAGTGCGAATGGACTCGCCTACGAG. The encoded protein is CASANGLAYE. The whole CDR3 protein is CASANGLAYEQYF. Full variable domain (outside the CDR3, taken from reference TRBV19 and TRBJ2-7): DGGITQSPKYLFRKEGQNVTLSCEQNLNHDAMYWYRQDPGQGLRLIYYSQIVNDFQKGDIAEGYSVSREKKESFPLTVTSAQKNPTAFYLCASANGLAYEQYFGPGTRLTVT.

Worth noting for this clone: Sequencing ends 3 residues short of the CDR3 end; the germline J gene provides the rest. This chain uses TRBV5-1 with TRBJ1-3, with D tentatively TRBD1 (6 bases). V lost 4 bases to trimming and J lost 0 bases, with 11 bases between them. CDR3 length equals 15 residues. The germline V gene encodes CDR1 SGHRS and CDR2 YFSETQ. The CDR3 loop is CASSPDSASGNTIYF. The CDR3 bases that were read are TGCGCCAGCAGCCCGGACAGCGCCTCTGGAAACACC. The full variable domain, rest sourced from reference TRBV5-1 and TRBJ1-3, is KAGVTQTPRYLIKTRGQQVTLSCSPISGHRSVSWYQQTPGQGLQFLFEYFSETQRNKGNFPGRFSGRQFSNSRSEMNVSTLELGDSALYLCASSPDSASGNTIYFGEGSWLTVV.

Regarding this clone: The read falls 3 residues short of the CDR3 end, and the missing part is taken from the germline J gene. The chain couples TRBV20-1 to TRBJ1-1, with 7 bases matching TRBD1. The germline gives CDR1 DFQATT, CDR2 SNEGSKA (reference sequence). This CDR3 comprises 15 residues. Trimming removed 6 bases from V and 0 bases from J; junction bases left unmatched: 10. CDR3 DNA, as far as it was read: TGCAGTGCCACAGGGACAGCTTTGATGAACACTGAA. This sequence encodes CSATGTALMNTE. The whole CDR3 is CSATGTALMNTEAFF.

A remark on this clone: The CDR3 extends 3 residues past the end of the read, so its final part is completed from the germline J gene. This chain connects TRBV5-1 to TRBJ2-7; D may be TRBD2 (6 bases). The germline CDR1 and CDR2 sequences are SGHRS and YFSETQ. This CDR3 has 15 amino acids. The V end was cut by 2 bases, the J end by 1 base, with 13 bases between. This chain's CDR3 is CASSFGGIRSYEQYF. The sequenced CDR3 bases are TGCGCCAGCAGCTTCGGGGGAATCAGGTCCTACGAG.

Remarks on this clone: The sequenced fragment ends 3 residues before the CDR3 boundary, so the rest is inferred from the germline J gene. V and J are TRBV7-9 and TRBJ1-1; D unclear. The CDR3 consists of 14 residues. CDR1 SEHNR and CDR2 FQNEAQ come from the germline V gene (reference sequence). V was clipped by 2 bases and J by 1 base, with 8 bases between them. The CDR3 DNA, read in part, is TGTGCCAGCAGCTTACACGCACAGAACACTGAA. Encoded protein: CASSLHAQNTE. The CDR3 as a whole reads CASSLHAQNTEAFF.

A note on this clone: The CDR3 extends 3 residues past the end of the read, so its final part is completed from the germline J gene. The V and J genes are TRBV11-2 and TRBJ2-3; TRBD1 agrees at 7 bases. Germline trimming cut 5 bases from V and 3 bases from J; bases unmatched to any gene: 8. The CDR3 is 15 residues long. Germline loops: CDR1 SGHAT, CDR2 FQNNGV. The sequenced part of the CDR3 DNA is TGTGCCAGCAGCCAACAGGGGTACATGACAGATACG. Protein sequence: CASSQQGYMTDT. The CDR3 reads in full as CASSQQGYMTDTQYF.

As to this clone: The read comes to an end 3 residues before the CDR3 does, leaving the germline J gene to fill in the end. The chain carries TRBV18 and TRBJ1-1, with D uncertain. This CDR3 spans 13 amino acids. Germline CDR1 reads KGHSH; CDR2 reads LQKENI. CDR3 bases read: TGTGCCAGCTCACCCTCGTCTACCGCCGAA. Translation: CASSPSSTAE. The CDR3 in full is CASSPSSTAEAFF.

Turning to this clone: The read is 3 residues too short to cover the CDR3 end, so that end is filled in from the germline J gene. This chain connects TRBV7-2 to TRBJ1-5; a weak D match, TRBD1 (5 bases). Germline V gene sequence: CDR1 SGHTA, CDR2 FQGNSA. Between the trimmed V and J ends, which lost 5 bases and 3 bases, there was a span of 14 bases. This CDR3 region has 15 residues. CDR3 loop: CASSLNRGINQPQHF. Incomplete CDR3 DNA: TGTGCCAGCAGCCTAAACCGGGGGATCAATCAGCCC.

The CDR3 region is CASRDILRNAQETQYF. The DNA read from the CDR3 is TGCGCCAGTAGGGACATTCTCCGAAATGCTCAAGAGACG. The chain carries TRBV5-1 and TRBJ2-3; perhaps TRBD1 as D (6 bases). The read terminates 3 residues ahead of where the CDR3 ends, so the germline J gene completes it. The CDR3 spans 16 residues. CDR1 is SGHRS and CDR2 is YFSETQ in the germline V gene.

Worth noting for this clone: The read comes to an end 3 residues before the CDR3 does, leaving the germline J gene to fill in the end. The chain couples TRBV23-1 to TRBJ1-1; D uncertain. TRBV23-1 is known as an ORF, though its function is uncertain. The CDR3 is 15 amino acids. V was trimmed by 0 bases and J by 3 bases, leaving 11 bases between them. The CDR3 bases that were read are TGCGCCAGCAGTCAATCGCGGGCCTTGGACACTGAA. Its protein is CASSQSRALDTE. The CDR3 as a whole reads CASSQSRALDTEAFF.

This CDR3 is CAWSPGGETQYF. Incomplete CDR3 DNA: TGTGCCTGGAGCCCCGGGGGAGAGACT. V and J are TRBV30 and TRBJ2-4, with a possible D match to TRBD2 (6 bases). The sequence runs out 3 residues before the end of the CDR3; the remainder is reconstructed from the germline J gene. This CDR3 is 12 amino acids long. Per the germline V gene, CDR1 is GTSNPN and CDR2 is SVGIG (reference sequence).

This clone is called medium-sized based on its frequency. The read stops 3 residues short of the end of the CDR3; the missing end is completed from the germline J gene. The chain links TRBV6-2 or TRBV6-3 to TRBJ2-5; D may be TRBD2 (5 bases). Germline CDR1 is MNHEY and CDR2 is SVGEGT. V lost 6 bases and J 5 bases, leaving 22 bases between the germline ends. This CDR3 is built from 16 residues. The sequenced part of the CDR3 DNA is TGTGCCAGCAGGCGCACACTAGGACTTCCCTCGGAGACC. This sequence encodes CASRRTLGLPSET. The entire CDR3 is CASRRTLGLPSETQYF.

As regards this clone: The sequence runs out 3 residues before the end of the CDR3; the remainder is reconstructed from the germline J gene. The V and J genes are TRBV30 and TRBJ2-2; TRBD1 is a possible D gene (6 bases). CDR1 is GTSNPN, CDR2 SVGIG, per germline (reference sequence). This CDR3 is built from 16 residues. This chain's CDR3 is CAWSTQGFILSEKLFF. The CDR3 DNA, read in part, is TGTGCCTGGAGTACACAGGGTTTCATATTAAGTGAAAAG.

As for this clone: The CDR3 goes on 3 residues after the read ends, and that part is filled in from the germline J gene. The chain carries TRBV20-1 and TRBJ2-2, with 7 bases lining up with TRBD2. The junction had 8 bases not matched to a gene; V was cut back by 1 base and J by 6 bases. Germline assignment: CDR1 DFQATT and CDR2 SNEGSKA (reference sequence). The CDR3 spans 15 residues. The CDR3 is CSARGRGGSPGELFF. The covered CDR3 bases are TGCAGTGCTAGAGGCCGCGGGGGATCCCCCGGGGAG.

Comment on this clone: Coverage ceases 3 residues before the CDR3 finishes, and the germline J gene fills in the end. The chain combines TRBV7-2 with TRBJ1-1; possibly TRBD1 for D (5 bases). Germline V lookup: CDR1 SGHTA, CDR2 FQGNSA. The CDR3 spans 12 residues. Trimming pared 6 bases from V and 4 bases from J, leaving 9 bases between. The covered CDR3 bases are TGTGCCAGCAGTCGTGACAGCACTGAA. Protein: CASSRDSTE. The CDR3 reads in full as CASSRDSTEAFF.

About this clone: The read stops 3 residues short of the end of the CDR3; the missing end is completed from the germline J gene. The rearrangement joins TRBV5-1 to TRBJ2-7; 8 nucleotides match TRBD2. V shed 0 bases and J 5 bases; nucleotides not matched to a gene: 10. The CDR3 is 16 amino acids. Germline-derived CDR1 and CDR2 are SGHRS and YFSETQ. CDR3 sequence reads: CASSLVTGGRRNEQYF. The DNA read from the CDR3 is TGCGCCAGCAGCTTGGTTACTGGCGGGAGGAGGAACGAG. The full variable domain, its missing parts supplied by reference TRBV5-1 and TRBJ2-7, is KAGVTQTPRYLIKTRGQQVTLSCSPISGHRSVSWYQQTPGQGLQFLFEYFSETQRNKGNFPGRFSGRQFSNSRSEMNVSTLELGDSALYLCASSLVTGGRRNEQYFGPGTRLTVT.

CDR3 residues: CASRPGQVSNQPQHF. CDR3 DNA (partial): TGTGCCAGCAGACCGGGACAGGTTAGCAATCAGCCC. This sequence joins TRBV2 and TRBJ1-5; 8 bases match TRBD1. The CDR3 end falls 3 residues outside the read, so it is completed with the germline J gene. V gave up 6 bases and J gave up 0 bases; unmatched junction bases: 4. The CDR3 has 15 residues. In germline, CDR1 is SNHLY, CDR2 FYNNEI.